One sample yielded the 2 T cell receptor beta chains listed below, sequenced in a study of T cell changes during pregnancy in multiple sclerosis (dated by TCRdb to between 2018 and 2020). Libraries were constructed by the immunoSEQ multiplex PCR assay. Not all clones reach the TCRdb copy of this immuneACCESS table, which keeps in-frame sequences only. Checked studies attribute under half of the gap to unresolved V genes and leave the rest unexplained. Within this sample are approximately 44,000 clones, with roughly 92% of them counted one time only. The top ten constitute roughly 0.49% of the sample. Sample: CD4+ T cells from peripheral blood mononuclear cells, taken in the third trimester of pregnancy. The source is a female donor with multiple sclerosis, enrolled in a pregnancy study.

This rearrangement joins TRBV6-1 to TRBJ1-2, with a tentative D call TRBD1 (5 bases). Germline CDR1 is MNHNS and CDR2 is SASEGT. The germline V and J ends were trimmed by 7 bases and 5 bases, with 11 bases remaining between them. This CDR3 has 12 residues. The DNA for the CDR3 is TGTGCCAGCACCGCGGGGCGGTATGGCTACACCTTC. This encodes CASTAGRYGYTF.

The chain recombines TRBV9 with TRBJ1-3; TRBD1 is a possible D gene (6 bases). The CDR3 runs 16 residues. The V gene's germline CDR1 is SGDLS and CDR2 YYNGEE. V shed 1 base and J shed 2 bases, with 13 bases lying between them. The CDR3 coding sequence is TGTGCCAGCAGCGTATCCGGGACATCGACTGGAAACACCATATATTTT. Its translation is CASSVSGTSTGNTIYF.